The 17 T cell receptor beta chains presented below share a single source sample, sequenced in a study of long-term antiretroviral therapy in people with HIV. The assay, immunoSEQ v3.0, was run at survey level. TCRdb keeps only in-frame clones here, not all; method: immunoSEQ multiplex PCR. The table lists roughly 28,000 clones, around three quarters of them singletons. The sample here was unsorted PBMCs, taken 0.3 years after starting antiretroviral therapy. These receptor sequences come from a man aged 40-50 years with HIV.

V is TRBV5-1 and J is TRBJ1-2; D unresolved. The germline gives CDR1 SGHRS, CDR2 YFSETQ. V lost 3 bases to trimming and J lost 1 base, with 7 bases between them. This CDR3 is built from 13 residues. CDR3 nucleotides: TGCGCCAGCAGCTCGGGCAGTAACTATGGCTACACCTTC. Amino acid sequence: CASSSGSNYGYTF.

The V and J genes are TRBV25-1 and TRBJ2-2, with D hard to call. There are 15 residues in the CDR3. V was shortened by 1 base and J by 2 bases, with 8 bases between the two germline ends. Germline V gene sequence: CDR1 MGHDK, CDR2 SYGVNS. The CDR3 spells CASSESRINTGELFF. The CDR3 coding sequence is TGTGCCAGCAGTGAATCCAGAATAAACACCGGGGAGCTGTTTTTT.

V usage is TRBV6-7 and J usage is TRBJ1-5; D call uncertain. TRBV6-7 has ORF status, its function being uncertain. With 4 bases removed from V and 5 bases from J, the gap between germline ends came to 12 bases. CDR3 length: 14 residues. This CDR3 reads CASSSPQTYQPQHF. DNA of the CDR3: TGTGCCAGCAGTTCCCCTCAGACTTATCAGCCCCAGCATTTT.

The CDR3 spells CASSPQKGSNQPQHF. CDR3 coding DNA: TGTGCCAGCAGTCCCCAGAAGGGTAGCAATCAGCCCCAGCATTTT. This chain connects TRBV6-6 to TRBJ1-5; D not resolved. The CDR3 sequence is 15 residues long. V lost 5 bases to trimming and J lost 0 bases, with 11 bases between them. Germline-derived CDR1 and CDR2 are MNHNY and SVGAGI (reference sequence).

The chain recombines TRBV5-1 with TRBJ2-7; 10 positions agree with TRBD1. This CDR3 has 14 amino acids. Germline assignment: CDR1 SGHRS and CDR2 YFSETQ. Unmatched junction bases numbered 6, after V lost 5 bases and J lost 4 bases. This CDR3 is CASRYDRGPYEQYF. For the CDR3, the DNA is TGCGCCAGCAGATACGACAGGGGGCCATACGAGCAGTACTTC.

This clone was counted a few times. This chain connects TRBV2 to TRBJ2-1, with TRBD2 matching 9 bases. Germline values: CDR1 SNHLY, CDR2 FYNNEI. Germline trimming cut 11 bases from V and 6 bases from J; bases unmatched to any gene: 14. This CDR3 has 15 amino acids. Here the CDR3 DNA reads TGTGCCCGCCACCCCGGGACTAGCTCGGTCAATGAGCAGTTCTTC. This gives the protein CARHPGTSSVNEQFF.

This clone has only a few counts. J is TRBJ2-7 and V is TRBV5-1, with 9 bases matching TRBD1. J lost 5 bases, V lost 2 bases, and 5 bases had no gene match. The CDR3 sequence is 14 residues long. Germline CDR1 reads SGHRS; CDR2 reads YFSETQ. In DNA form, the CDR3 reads TGCGCCAGCAGCTTTGGACAGGGGACGGACGAGCAGTACTTC. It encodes CASSFGQGTDEQYF.

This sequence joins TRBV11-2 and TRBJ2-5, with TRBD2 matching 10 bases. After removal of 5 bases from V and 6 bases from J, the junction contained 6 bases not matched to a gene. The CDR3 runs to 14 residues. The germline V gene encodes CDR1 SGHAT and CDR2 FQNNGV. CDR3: CASSISGRTKTQYF. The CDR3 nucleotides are TGTGCCAGCAGCATTAGCGGGAGGACGAAGACCCAGTACTTC.

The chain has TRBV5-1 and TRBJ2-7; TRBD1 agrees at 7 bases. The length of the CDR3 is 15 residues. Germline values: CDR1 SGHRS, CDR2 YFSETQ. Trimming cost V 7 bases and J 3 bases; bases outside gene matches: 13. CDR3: CASGNRDSLFYEQYF. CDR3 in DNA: TGCGCCAGCGGGAACCGGGACAGCCTATTCTACGAGCAGTACTTC.

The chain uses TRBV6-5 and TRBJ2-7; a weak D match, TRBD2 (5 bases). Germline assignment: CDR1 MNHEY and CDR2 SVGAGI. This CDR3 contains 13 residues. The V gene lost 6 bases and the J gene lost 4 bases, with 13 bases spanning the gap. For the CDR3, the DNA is TGTGCCAGCAGGTTGAGGGAGTCGTACGAGCAGTACTTC. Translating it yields CASRLRESYEQYF.

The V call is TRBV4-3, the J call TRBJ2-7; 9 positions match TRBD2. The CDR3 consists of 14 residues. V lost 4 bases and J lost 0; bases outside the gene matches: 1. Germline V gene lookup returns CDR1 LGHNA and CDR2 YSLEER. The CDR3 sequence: CASSLSGGSYEQYF. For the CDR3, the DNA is TGCGCCAGCAGCCTTAGCGGGGGCTCCTACGAGCAGTACTTC.

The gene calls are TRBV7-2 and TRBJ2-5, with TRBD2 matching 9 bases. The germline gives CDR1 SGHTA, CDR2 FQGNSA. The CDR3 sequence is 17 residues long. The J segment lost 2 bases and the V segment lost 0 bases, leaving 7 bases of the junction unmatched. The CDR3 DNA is TGTGCCAGCAGCTTAGCCCTCGCGGGAGGGTCTCAAGAGACCCAGTACTTC. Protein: CASSLALAGGSQETQYF.

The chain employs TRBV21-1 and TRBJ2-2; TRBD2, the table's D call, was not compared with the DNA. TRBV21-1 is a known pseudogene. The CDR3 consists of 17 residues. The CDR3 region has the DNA TGTGCCAGCGGAGGGGCGGGTGAAAAATTGGGGACCGGGGAGCTGTTTTTT. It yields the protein CASGGAGEKLGTGELFF.

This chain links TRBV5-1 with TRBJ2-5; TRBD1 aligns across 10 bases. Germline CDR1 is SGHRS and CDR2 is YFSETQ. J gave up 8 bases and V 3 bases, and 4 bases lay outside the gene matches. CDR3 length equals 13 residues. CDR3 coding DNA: TGCGCCAGCAGCTCGGACAGGGGGTACACCCAGTACTTC. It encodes CASSSDRGYTQYF.

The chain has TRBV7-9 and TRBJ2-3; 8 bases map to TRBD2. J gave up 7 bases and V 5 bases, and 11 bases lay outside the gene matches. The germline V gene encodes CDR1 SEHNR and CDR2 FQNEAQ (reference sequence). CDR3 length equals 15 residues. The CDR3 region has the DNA TGTGCCAGCAGCCGCTCCGGGACTAGTGGGTATACGCAGTATTTT. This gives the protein CASSRSGTSGYTQYF.

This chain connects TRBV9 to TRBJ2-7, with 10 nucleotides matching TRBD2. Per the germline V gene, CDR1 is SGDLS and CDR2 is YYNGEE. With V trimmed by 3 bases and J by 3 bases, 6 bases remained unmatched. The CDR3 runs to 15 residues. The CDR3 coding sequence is TGTGCCAGCAGCGCGGGACTAGCGCAACTCTACGAGCAGTACTTC. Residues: CASSAGLAQLYEQYF.

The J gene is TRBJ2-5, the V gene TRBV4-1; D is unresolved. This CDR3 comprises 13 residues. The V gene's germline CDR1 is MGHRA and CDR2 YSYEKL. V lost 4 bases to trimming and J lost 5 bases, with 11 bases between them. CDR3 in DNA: TGCGCCAGCAGCCGCGCTTTAGATGAGACCCAGTACTTC. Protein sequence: CASSRALDETQYF.